The sequence of this T cell receptor beta chain was determined in a study of T cells in Graves' hyperthyroidism and ophthalmopathy. Diagnoses were established using clinical symptoms, serum thyroxine and TRAb, thyroid ultrasound and orbital computed tomography. The authors took PBMCs from 10 ml fresh peripheral blood. This CDR3 spans 13 amino acids. Germline V CDR1 and CDR2: MDHEN, SYDVKM. After removal of 4 bases from V and 5 bases from J, the junction contained 4 bases not matched to a gene. This clonotype was found many times. From RNA transcripts, TCR beta CDR3 regions were amplified. The study used the HTBI primer set for a first-round RT-PCR of the TCR CDR3. TCRdb re-called the multiplex PCR reads through MiXCR, storing one row per CDR3 protein. The sample yields some 580,000 distinct CDR3 sequences, roughly a sixth seen once.

The source material was blood. The chain has TRBV28 and TRBJ2-5; 7 bases are shared with TRBD1. The receptor's source is a woman aged 35 to 49 with Graves' ophthalmopathy. The CDR3 nucleotides are TGTGCCAGCAGTTCACAGGGGCCGGAGACCCAGTACTTC. The encoded protein is CASSSQGPETQYF.